This T cell receptor beta chain was sequenced in a study of shared clonotypes between healthy human individuals. General study results and limits: The researchers took only blood, and tissue repertoires probably look different.

In regard to this clone: Its antigen is unknown.

This CDR3 region has 17 residues. V was clipped by 7 bases and J by 3 bases; unmatched bases: 7. Some 28,000 T cell genomes (about 0.2 ug DNA) went into each sorted-subset replicate. Sequencing was performed with immunoSEQ multiplex PCR; in TCRdb, only in-frame clones are kept and a portion is missing. The sample consists of 2 million to 2.5 million clones, approximately 96% of them appearing once. V and J are TRBV23-1 and TRBJ2-3; 16 bases fit TRBD2. TRBV23-1 is annotated as an ORF whose role is uncertain. The specimen was naive CD4+ T cells sorted from blood. Subset: CD45RA+ positively selected. The sequence derives from a young man in good health. The CDR3 here is CASIPGLAGGMTDTQYF. The CDR3 nucleotides read TGCGCCAGCATCCCGGGACTAGCGGGGGGGATGACAGATACGCAGTATTTT.